Here is one T cell receptor beta chain with its context. The antigen is not known. The CDR3 spans 14 residues. CDR1 is DFQATT and CDR2 is SNEGSKA in the germline V gene (reference sequence). Losses at the gene ends were 1 base for V and 5 bases for J; bases not matched to a gene: 5. Indicated treatment: roughly 11-day PBMC culture with coronavirus spike peptide pools or control peptides (ViraFEST assay). Medium was half-exchanged with fresh IL-2 medium on days 3 and 7. These CD4+ T cells came from approximately ten-day cultures by negative selection. These data belong to a study of vaccination and CD4 T cells after COVID-19. Across the study: Spike peptides, overlapping and drawn from SARS-CoV-2, HCoV-NL63, HCoV-OC43 and HCoV-229E, were used to stimulate cells.

The assay that was used to sequence DNA from cultured CD4+ T cells was the Oncomine TCR Beta short-read assay. TCRdb re-analysed the PCR reads in MiXCR, keeping a single row per CDR3 protein. The sample consists of some 11,000 distinct CDR3 sequences, around 32% of them appearing once. Whole-study results and caveats: SARS-CoV-2-reactive clonotypes showed a nonsignificant median rise from roughly 21 to 40.

The rearrangement uses TRBV20-1 and TRBJ2-5; 9 nucleotides align to TRBD2. The starting material was CD4+ T cells from blood, cultured in vitro, obtained before SARS-CoV-2 vaccination. This clonotype was sampled from a human donor who received a COVID-19 vaccine. This chain's CDR3 is CSARVLAGRETQYF. The CDR3 DNA follows: TGCAGTGCTAGAGTGCTAGCGGGGAGGGAGACCCAGTACTTC.